These 10 T cell receptor beta chains originate from one sample sequenced in a study of regulatory T cells in long-lasting Graves disease. Through Arm-PCR of CDR3 regions and iRepertoire HTBI primers, TCR beta libraries were built. Via MiXCR, TCRdb re-called the multiplex PCR reads, giving one row per CDR3 protein. The table includes about 220,000 distinct CDR3 sequences, less than 20% detected once. The time point was: newly diagnosed GD, antithyroid drugs for less than 3 months. Extracted PBMC RNA gave rise to the TCR library. This sample also appeared in a second study, on T cells in Graves' hyperthyroidism and ophthalmopathy.

The source material was peripheral blood mononuclear cells (PBMCs), sampled at new diagnosis, from a patient treated with antithyroid drugs. These receptors all come from a woman aged 25 to 45 with Graves disease.

This clonotype has ten or more counts. The chain combines TRBV9 with TRBJ2-1; TRBD2 matches 14 bases. CDR3 size: 19 residues. After removal of 0 bases from V and 6 bases from J, the junction contained 11 bases not matched to a gene. Germline V lookup: CDR1 SGDLS, CDR2 YYNGEE. The CDR3 DNA reads TGTGCCAGCAGCGTAGAAGGGACTAGCGGGAGAATTCCCCCCAATGAGCAGTTCTTC. This codes for CASSVEGTSGRIPPNEQFF.

Many counts were recorded for this clonotype. This CDR3 is CASSPTVTGYTF. The CDR3 DNA reads TGTGCCAGCAGCCCAACAGTGACTGGCTACACCTTC. The chain employs TRBV7-9 and TRBJ1-2, with D hard to call. CDR1 is SEHNR and CDR2 is FQNEAQ in the germline V gene (reference sequence). The V and J ends lost 5 bases and 7 bases respectively, with 11 bases between them. The CDR3 is 12 residues long.

As concerns this clonotype: Because the CDR3 is missing its conserved closing phenylalanine or tryptophan, this is likely a read error. The DNA is omitted, as the CDR3 cannot be located on it reliably, and the CDR3 follows TCRdb's listing. The chain joins TRBV5-6 to TRBJ1-1; the table assigns TRBD1, which was not confirmed against the DNA. 12 amino acids form the CDR3, both terminal residues included. CDR1 SGHDT and CDR2 YYEEEE come from the germline V gene. Here the CDR3 reads CASRLRGTEGFV.

This clonotype was observed at least ten times. The rearrangement uses TRBV19 and TRBJ1-2; no definite D call. V was clipped by 3 bases and J by 12 bases, with 14 bases between them. From germline, CDR1 is LNHDA and CDR2 SQIVND (reference sequence). The CDR3 is made up of 12 amino acids. For the CDR3, the DNA is TGTGCCAGTAGTATGGAAGGGTTCGGCGACACCTTC. Translated, it gives CASSMEGFGDTF.

The chain links TRBV27 to TRBJ1-6, with 7 bases identical to TRBD1. The CDR3 consists of 19 residues. In germline, CDR1 is MNHEY, CDR2 SMNVEV (reference sequence). V lost 5 bases to trimming and J lost 0 bases; unmatched junction nucleotides: 13. CDR3 amino acids: CASSPRAGGSSSYNSPLHF. CDR3 nucleotide sequence: TGTGCCAGCAGTCCCCGGGCAGGGGGGTCCAGCTCCTATAATTCACCCCTCCACTTT.

The chain uses TRBV28 and TRBJ2-1; 9 positions match TRBD2. V trimming: 6 bases; J trimming: 7 bases; junction bases outside the gene matches: 10. Germline V lookup: CDR1 MDHEN, CDR2 SYDVKM. The length of the CDR3 is 15 residues. The CDR3 region is CASSLNSGSSNEQFF. CDR3 DNA: TGTGCCAGCAGCCTCAATAGCGGGAGTTCAAATGAGCAGTTCTTC. The full variable domain, in which reference TRBV28 and TRBJ2-1 provide the parts outside the CDR3, is DVKVTQSSRYLVKRTGEKVFLECVQDMDHENMFWYRQDPGLGLRLIYFSYDVKMKEKGDIPEGYSVSREKKERFSLILESASTNQTSMYLCASSLNSGSSNEQFFGPGTRLTVL.

This clonotype was found many times. This chain joins TRBV2 and TRBJ2-5; TRBD1 aligns across 7 bases. This CDR3 contains 14 residues. Germline V gives CDR1 SNHLY, CDR2 FYNNEI. Trimming removed 0 bases from V and 5 bases from J; junction bases left unmatched: 3. CDR3 bases: TGTGCCAGCAGTGAAGCGACAGGGTGGGAGACCCAGTACTTC. Protein: CASSEATGWETQYF. Combining the CDR3 with reference TRBV2 and TRBJ2-5 gives the whole variable domain EPEVTQTPSHQVTQMGQEVILRCVPISNHLYFYWYRQILGQKVEFLVSFYNNEISEKSEIFDDQFSVERPDGSNFTLKIRSTKLEDSAMYFCASSEATGWETQYFGPGTRLLVL.

This clonotype came up many times. This chain links TRBV5-1 with TRBJ2-4, with D possibly called TRBD1 or TRBD2 (6 bases each). CDR3 size: 17 residues. CDR1 is SGHRS, CDR2 YFSETQ, per germline. V lost 0 bases, J lost 5 bases, and 18 bases lay in between. DNA of the CDR3: TGCGCCAGCAGCTTGGCCCGGGTAGGGGGGTTCGAAAACATTCAGTACTTC. It codes for CASSLARVGGFENIQYF.

The J gene is TRBJ2-5, the V gene TRBV12-5, with unresolved D. The J call may be in error: the DNA end matches TRBJ2-1 better. CDR3 length equals 11 residues. Germline V gene sequence: CDR1 LGHNT, CDR2 FRNRAP. The CDR3 reads CASGLGDEQFF. The CDR3 DNA sequence: TGTGCTAGTGGTTTGGGGGATGAGCAGTTCTTC.

This clonotype has a handful of counts. V usage is TRBV18 and J usage is TRBJ2-7; the D gene could be TRBD1 or TRBD2 (6 bases each). Trimming pared 4 bases from V and 4 bases from J, leaving 17 bases between. The CDR3 totals 15 residues. The germline CDR1 and CDR2 sequences are KGHSH and LQKENI. CDR3: CASSRPGGAFYEQYF. The CDR3, as DNA: TGTGCCAGCTCACGACCCGGGGGCGCCTTTTACGAGCAGTACTTC.